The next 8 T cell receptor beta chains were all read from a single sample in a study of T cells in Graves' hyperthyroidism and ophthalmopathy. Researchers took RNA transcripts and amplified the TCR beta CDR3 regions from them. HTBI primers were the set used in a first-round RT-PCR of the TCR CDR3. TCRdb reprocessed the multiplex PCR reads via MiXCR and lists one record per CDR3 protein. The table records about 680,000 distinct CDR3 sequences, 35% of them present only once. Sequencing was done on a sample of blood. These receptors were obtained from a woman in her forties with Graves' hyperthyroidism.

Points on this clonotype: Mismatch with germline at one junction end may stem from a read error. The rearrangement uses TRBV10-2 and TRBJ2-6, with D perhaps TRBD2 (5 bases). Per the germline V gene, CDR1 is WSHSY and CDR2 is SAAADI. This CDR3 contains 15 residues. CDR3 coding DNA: TGTGCCATCAGTGAGGGCGTAGGCGGGGCCAACGTCCTGACTTTC. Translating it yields CAISEGVGGANVLTF.

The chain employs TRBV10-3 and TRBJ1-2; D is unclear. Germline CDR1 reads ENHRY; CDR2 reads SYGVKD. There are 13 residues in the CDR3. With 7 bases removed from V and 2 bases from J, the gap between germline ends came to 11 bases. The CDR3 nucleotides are TGTGCCATCAAGGAGCGGAAGAACTATGGCTACACCTTC. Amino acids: CAIKERKNYGYTF.

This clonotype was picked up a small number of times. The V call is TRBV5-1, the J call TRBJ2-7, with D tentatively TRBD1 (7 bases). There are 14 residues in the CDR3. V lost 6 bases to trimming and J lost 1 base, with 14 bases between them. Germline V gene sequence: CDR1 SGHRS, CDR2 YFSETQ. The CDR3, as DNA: TGCGCCAGCAACCCCTCAGGGGGGTCCTACGAGCAGTACTTC. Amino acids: CASNPSGGSYEQYF.

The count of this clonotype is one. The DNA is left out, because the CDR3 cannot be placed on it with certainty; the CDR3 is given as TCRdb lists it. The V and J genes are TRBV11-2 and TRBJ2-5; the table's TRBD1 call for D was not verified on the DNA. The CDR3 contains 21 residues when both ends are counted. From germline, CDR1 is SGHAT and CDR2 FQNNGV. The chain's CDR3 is CASSFYICSAPPPDGQETQYF.

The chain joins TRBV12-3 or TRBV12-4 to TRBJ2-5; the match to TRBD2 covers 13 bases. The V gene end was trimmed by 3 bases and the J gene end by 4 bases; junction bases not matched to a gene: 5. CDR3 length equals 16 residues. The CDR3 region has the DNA TGTGCCAGCAGTTTCGTCGGACTAGCGGGGGTAGAGACCCAGTACTTC. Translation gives CASSFVGLAGVETQYF.

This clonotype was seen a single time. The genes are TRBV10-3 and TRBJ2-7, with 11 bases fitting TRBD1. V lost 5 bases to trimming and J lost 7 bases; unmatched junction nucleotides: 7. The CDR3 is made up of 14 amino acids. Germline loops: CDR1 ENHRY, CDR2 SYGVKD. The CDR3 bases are TGTGCCATCAGTCCGGGACAGGGGGTCGGGGAGCAGTACTTC. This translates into CAISPGQGVGEQYF.

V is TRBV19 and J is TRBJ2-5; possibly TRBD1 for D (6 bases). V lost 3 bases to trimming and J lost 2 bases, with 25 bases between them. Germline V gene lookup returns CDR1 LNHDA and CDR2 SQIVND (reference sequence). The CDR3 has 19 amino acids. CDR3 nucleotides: TGTGCCAGTAGTATTGGGCCGGGACACCCGATTTACCCACAAGAGACCCAGTACTTC. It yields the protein CASSIGPGHPIYPQETQYF.

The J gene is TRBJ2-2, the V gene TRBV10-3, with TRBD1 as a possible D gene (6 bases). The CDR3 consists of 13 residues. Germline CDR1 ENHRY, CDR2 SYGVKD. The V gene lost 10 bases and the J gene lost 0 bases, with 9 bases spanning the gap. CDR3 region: CATDRANTGELFF. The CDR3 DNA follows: TGTGCCACGGACAGAGCGAACACCGGGGAGCTGTTTTTT.